The T cell receptor (beta chain) under discussion was sequenced for a study of stem cell transplantation in POMP-related autoinflammatory disease. Overall study: Impaired MHC class I-dependent CD8+ differentiation was hypothesized from defective thymoproteasomes. CD8+ T cells were low and CD4+ cells naive-skewed before transplant.

Sequencing used immunoSEQ multiplex PCR; TCRdb keeps in-frame clones, though not all of them. The sample carries tens of thousands of clones, approximately 90% recorded once. This CDR3 comprises 13 residues. Between the trimmed V and J ends, which lost 8 bases and 3 bases, there was a span of 14 bases. The material sequenced was CD4+ T cells from PBMCs, taken after stem cell transplantation. The source of this sequence is a human patient with POMP-related autoinflammation and immune dysregulation (PRAID). Some of the T cells might come from the graft donor. The chain has TRBV5-3 and TRBJ2-5; D may be TRBD1 (6 bases). TRBV5-3 is an open reading frame whose function is uncertain. The CDR3 reads CARGRQDKETQYF. The CDR3 DNA is TGTGCCAGGGGCAGACAGGACAAAGAGACCCAGTACTTC.